This record looks at one T cell receptor (beta chain) sequence and its context. The data originate from a study of blood T cell repertoires in COVID-19. About the study: T cells, B-cell-depleted T cells, or PBMCs provided the cDNA or gDNA that served as material.

CDR1 is MNHEY and CDR2 is SVGAGI in the germline V gene. The CDR3 runs 13 residues. The germline V and J ends were trimmed by 5 bases and 5 bases, with 10 bases remaining between them. Original methodology: Reference gene primer amplification yielded estimated nucleated cell counts. TCRdb's copy holds only in-frame clones and misses some; the assay was immunoSEQ multiplex PCR. For V, J and clone size, that table is used; D and trimming come from the DNA. The sample records some 120,000 clones, 86% being singletons. This sequence joins TRBV6-5 and TRBJ2-1; no clear D gene. This receptor was identified in a man aged 35-49 years with acute or convalescent COVID-19. Sequenced: peripheral blood. The CDR3 sequence: CASSRLADNEQFF. The CDR3, as DNA: TGTGCCAGCAGTCGCTTGGCGGACAATGAGCAGTTCTTC.